Shown below are 5 T cell receptor beta chains from a single sample sequenced in a study of T cell clusters in autoimmune cytopenias. TRB amplification used around 270 ng of peripheral blood genomic DNA. TRB was amplified by touch-down multiplex PCR, primer pools A and B combined. Reprocessing the multiplex PCR reads, TCRdb reports a single entry for every CDR3 protein and omits DNA. With approximately 3,500 distinct CDR3 sequences in the sample, the ten largest clones hold about 5%. Sequencing used peripheral blood. These receptors came from a human donor with an autoimmune cytopenia or autoimmune hepatitis (not recorded which).

The V gene is TRBV7-6, the J gene TRBJ2-7; TCRdb designates TRBD1, a call that cannot be tested without DNA. Germline CDR1 reads SGHVS; CDR2 reads FNYEAQ. This CDR3 has 16 amino acids. The CDR3 region is CASSLGRDGDSYEQYF.

The J gene is TRBJ2-2, the V gene TRBV24-1; TCRdb reports TRBD1, a call that lacks DNA to check it against. This CDR3 has 17 amino acids. Per germline, CDR1 KGHDR and CDR2 SFDVKD. The CDR3 sequence is CATSDPVGTGRTGELFF.

By frequency, this clonotype registers medium-sized (0.01 to 0.1%). The chain is built from TRBV29-1 and TRBJ1-1. The CDR3 runs to 13 residues. CDR1 is SQVTM, CDR2 ANQGSEA, per germline. CDR3 region: CSGWTALNTEAFF. Drawing the rest from reference TRBV29-1 and TRBJ1-1, the complete variable domain is SAVISQKPSRDICQRGTSLTIQCQVDSQVTMMFWYRQQPGQSLTLIATANQGSEATYESGFVIDKFPISRPNLTFSTLTVSNMSPEDSSIYLCSGWTALNTEAFFGQGTRLTVV.

Judged by frequency, this clonotype is medium-sized. This chain joins TRBV5-6 and TRBJ1-2; with no DNA, the TCRdb D assignment of TRBD1 cannot be verified. Germline V CDR1 and CDR2: SGHDT, YYEEEE. The CDR3 spans 15 residues. CDR3 residues: CASSLVRQGKYGYTF.

By frequency, this clonotype registers medium-sized (0.01 to 0.1%). The chain recombines TRBV5-1 with TRBJ2-2. CDR1 is SGHRS and CDR2 is YFSETQ in the germline V gene. The CDR3 is 12 amino acids. The CDR3: CASSYNTGELFF. The variable domain in full, completed from reference TRBV5-1 and TRBJ2-2, reads KAGVTQTPRYLIKTRGQQVTLSCSPISGHRSVSWYQQTPGQGLQFLFEYFSETQRNKGNFPGRFSGRQFSNSRSEMNVSTLELGDSALYLCASSYNTGELFFGEGSRLTVL.